Sequencing of this TCR beta chain was carried out in a study of cytomegalovirus exposure and HLA in healthy donors. On this clone itself: Its antigen is unknown.

Researchers ran the PCR with 60 Vbeta and 13 Jbeta primers. Generated by immunoSEQ multiplex PCR, the TCRdb table keeps only in-frame clones and is missing some. The sample contains 200,000 or so clones, roughly 80% of which appear only once. Study findings and constraints: Confirmation was obtained in vitro that a few CMV-associated chains are specific for CMV antigens. Among the most significant clusters, several appeared linked to common viral pathogens in a later analysis. The productive fraction for most TCR beta V segments was about 90% or about 30% in an earlier analysis. Per published reports, the classifier diagnosed cytomegalovirus status with high specificity and sensitivity.

V lost 2 bases to trimming and J lost 6 bases, with 13 bases between them. The CDR3 spans 14 residues. Germline-derived CDR1 and CDR2 are MNHEY and SVGAGI. This clonotype was sampled from a man aged 35 to 55 in good health and CMV-seropositive. The chain links TRBV6-5 to TRBJ1-1; D gene ambiguous. Input material: PBMCs. The DNA of the CDR3 is TGTGCCAGCAGTTACACATCAGGTCCAGCTGAAGCTTTCTTT. Its protein is CASSYTSGPAEAFF.